What follows are 21 T cell receptor beta chains derived from one specimen sequenced in a study of T-cell memory formation after mild COVID-19. TCRdb reprocessed the 5' RACE reads with MiXCR, giving one entry per CDR3 protein. The sample yields approximately 340,000 distinct CDR3 sequences, over 10% seen once. Sequencing used PBMCs or a T cell subset sorted from them (not recorded which). Receptors were obtained from a man aged 18-30 years who had mild COVID-19 (a few samples of this study predate the infection). Cell type and time point are not known.

This clonotype was seen ten or more times. The chain recombines TRBV12-3 or TRBV12-4 with TRBJ2-5; 10 bases are a match to TRBD1. J gave up 5 bases and V 6 bases, and 9 bases lay outside the gene matches. The CDR3 runs to 15 residues. Written as DNA, the CDR3 is TGTGCCAGCAGATCGTCAATGGGACAGGGGGAGACCCAGTACTTC. It translates to CASRSSMGQGETQYF.

This clonotype was seen a handful of times. The rearrangement links TRBV20-1 to TRBJ2-7; D possibly corresponds to TRBD2 (5 bases). From germline, CDR1 is DFQATT and CDR2 SNEGSKA (reference sequence). There are 13 residues in the CDR3. The V gene lost 2 bases and the J gene lost 3 bases, with 11 bases spanning the gap. The CDR3 protein is CSARSGSDYEQYF. For the CDR3, the DNA is TGCAGTGCTAGAAGCGGCAGCGACTACGAGCAGTACTTC.

This clonotype was detected a few times. The rearrangement uses TRBV7-9 and TRBJ1-4; 9 nucleotides agree with TRBD1. The CDR3 loop spans 17 amino acids. The V gene end was trimmed by 3 bases and the J gene end by 7 bases; junction bases not matched to a gene: 12. Per the germline V gene, CDR1 is SEHNR and CDR2 is FQNEAQ (reference sequence). CDR3 in amino acids: CASSFITGGVSGEKLFF. The CDR3 DNA is TGTGCCAGCAGCTTCATTACAGGGGGCGTAAGCGGTGAAAAACTGTTTTTT.

The rearrangement uses TRBV7-6 and TRBJ1-6; no clear D. CDR1 and CDR2 (germline): SGHVS, FNYEAQ. V dropped 5 bases and J dropped 2 bases, with 16 bases sitting between them. This CDR3 has 17 amino acids. The DNA for the CDR3 is TGTGCCAGCAGCCCGGGTCCTGTGTTCACCTATAATTCACCCCTCCACTTT. This codes for CASSPGPVFTYNSPLHF.

This clonotype has just a few counts. V usage is TRBV12-3 or TRBV12-4 and J usage is TRBJ1-6; 11 nucleotides agree with TRBD1. Unmatched junction bases numbered 6, after V lost 8 bases and J lost 6 bases. The CDR3 spans 15 residues. CDR3 amino acids: CASARDRGGNSPLHF. CDR3 nucleotide sequence: TGTGCCAGCGCCAGGGACAGGGGGGGTAATTCACCCCTCCACTTT.

The chain joins TRBV5-1 to TRBJ2-1; unclear D gene. The CDR3 runs to 15 residues. Germline V gives CDR1 SGHRS, CDR2 YFSETQ. With 1 base removed from V and 6 bases from J, the gap between germline ends came to 14 bases. The CDR3 here is CASSLLGPPGNEQFF. The CDR3 DNA reads as TGCGCCAGCAGCTTGCTAGGGCCGCCGGGCAATGAGCAGTTCTTC.

The chain links TRBV29-1 to TRBJ1-2, with 8 bases matching TRBD1. Germline CDR1 and CDR2: SQVTM and ANQGSEA. The CDR3 length is 13 residues. With 0 bases clipped from V and 3 bases from J, the junction kept 0 bases outside the gene matches. The DNA for the CDR3 is TGCAGCGTTGAAGAGACAGGGGACTATGGCTACACCTTC. This translates into CSVEETGDYGYTF.

This clonotype showed up just a few times. The chain uses TRBV7-9 and TRBJ2-1; TRBD1 aligns across 7 bases. J was trimmed by 4 bases and V by 5 bases; bases with no gene match: 8. This CDR3 region has 15 residues. Germline V CDR1 and CDR2: SEHNR, FQNEAQ (reference sequence). The CDR3 region has the DNA TGTGCCAGCAGCCTCCCGGGACAGCCGTACAATGAGCAGTTCTTC. Translated, it gives CASSLPGQPYNEQFF.

This clonotype was detected only a few times. The V and J genes are TRBV29-1 and TRBJ2-1; 9 bases fit TRBD1. The trim removed 6 bases at V and 2 bases at J, leaving 2 bases unmatched. The germline CDR1 and CDR2 sequences are SQVTM and ANQGSEA. The CDR3 sequence is 13 residues long. Here the CDR3 reads CSVDRGTYNEQFF. The DNA for the CDR3 is TGCAGCGTGGACAGGGGAACCTACAATGAGCAGTTCTTC.

This rearrangement joins TRBV19 to TRBJ2-4; D remains unclear. V gave up 5 bases and J gave up 1 base, with 9 bases separating them. The CDR3 length is 14 residues. CDR1 is LNHDA and CDR2 is SQIVND in the germline V gene (reference sequence). The CDR3 sequence is CASSVTQAKNIQYF. The CDR3 nucleotides read TGTGCCAGTAGTGTAACACAGGCCAAAAACATTCAGTACTTC.

Written as DNA, the CDR3 is TGTGCCAGCAGCGAGGACCCCCGGGGGGCCGGCTACAATGAGCAGTTCTTC. Protein product: CASSEDPRGAGYNEQFF. V is TRBV9 and J is TRBJ2-1, with a weak D call TRBD2 (7 bases). Trimming took off 3 bases at V and 3 bases at J, with 19 bases between the two ends. The length of the CDR3 is 17 residues. Germline lookup yields CDR1 SGDLS and CDR2 YYNGEE.

This clonotype has only a few counts. This chain links TRBV4-1 with TRBJ2-1, with TRBD2 matching 9 bases. The V gene's germline CDR1 is MGHRA and CDR2 YSYEKL. The V gene end was trimmed by 0 bases and the J gene end by 2 bases; junction bases not matched to a gene: 2. CDR3 length: 16 amino acids. This CDR3 reads CASSQDRGGAYNEQFF. The DNA of the CDR3 is TGCGCCAGCAGCCAAGATCGCGGGGGGGCCTACAATGAGCAGTTCTTC.

A few counts support this clonotype. The rearrangement links TRBV11-3 to TRBJ2-7; TRBD1 might be the D (5 bases). Per germline, CDR1 SGHNT and CDR2 YENEEA. The CDR3 totals 13 residues. V lost 10 bases, J lost 7 bases, and 20 bases lay in between. DNA of the CDR3: TGTGCCACCAAAACAGGACGGATAGGTGAGCAGTACTTC. It yields the protein CATKTGRIGEQYF.

V and J are TRBV6-5 and TRBJ1-6; D possibly corresponds to TRBD1 (5 bases). Germline V gene data show CDR1 as MNHEY and CDR2 as SVGAGI. Trimming took off 6 bases at V and 7 bases at J, with 10 bases between the two ends. The CDR3 loop spans 13 amino acids. CDR3 region: CASRGPGNSPLHF. The CDR3 DNA follows: TGTGCCAGCAGAGGTCCAGGGAATTCACCCCTCCACTTT.

The sample holds a few counts of this clonotype. V gene TRBV4-2 combines with J gene TRBJ2-3; D possibly corresponds to TRBD2 (5 bases). The CDR3 has 17 residues. The V gene lost 7 bases and the J gene lost 2 bases, with 22 bases spanning the gap. Per germline, CDR1 LGHNA and CDR2 YNFKEQ. Written as DNA, the CDR3 is TGTGCCAGCACTCTAGATGCGCTGGCGGGCTCCACAGATACGCAGTATTTT. Protein sequence: CASTLDALAGSTDTQYF.

This rearrangement joins TRBV4-3 to TRBJ1-4; no clear D gene. Trimming removed 5 bases at V and 5 bases at J, with 3 bases between. The CDR3 sequence is 11 residues long. CDR1 and CDR2 (germline): LGHNA, YSLEER. The CDR3 DNA reads TGCGCCAGCAGCGAGAATGAAAAACTGTTTTTT. This codes for CASSENEKLFF.

This clonotype was observed many times. The V call is TRBV5-1, the J call TRBJ2-2, with a weak D call TRBD2 (6 bases). This CDR3 spans 15 amino acids. V was cut by 0 bases and J by 0 bases, with 6 bases left in between. Germline CDR1 is SGHRS and CDR2 is YFSETQ. The CDR3 sequence is CASSLASANTGELFF. The CDR3, as DNA: TGCGCCAGCAGCTTGGCTAGCGCGAACACCGGGGAGCTGTTTTTT.

The sample holds many counts of this clonotype. The V and J genes are TRBV6-5 and TRBJ1-5; 7 bases agree with TRBD1. V lost 5 bases and J lost 1; bases outside the gene matches: 5. This CDR3 comprises 15 residues. The germline gives CDR1 MNHEY, CDR2 SVGAGI. This chain's CDR3 is CASSRTGESNQPQHF. CDR3 nucleotide sequence: TGTGCCAGCAGTCGAACAGGGGAGAGCAATCAGCCCCAGCATTTT.

The V and J genes are TRBV12-3 or TRBV12-4 and TRBJ2-4; 10 bases align to TRBD1. J gave up 9 bases and V 5 bases, and 16 bases lay outside the gene matches. CDR3 size: 17 residues. DNA for the CDR3: TGTGCCAGCAGTCTCGGGCTGCGCGGGACAGGGGCGGCCATTCAGTACTTC. Protein product: CASSLGLRGTGAAIQYF.

This clonotype came up a few times. CDR3 residues: CASKEGSGANVLTF. CDR3 sequence (DNA): TGTGCCAGCAAAGAGGGATCGGGGGCCAACGTCCTGACTTTC. The chain couples TRBV9 to TRBJ2-6; maybe TRBD2 (5 bases). CDR3 length equals 14 residues. The germline V gene has CDR1 SGDLS and CDR2 YYNGEE. Trimming removed 6 bases from V and 4 bases from J, with 11 bases in between.

Only a few counts were recorded for this clonotype. This rearrangement joins TRBV12-3 or TRBV12-4 to TRBJ1-1; TRBD1 is a possible D gene (5 bases). V gave up 6 bases and J gave up 1 base, with 9 bases separating them. The CDR3 spans 13 residues. CDR3 sequence reads: CASSRTTNTEAFF. Written as DNA, the CDR3 is TGTGCCAGCAGCCGGACAACGAACACTGAAGCTTTCTTT.